This T cell receptor (beta chain) was profiled in a study of read filtering for tumor transcriptome and immune sequencing. Study at large: DNase treatment preceded whole-transcriptome library preparation. Per sample, TCR-region reads ranged about 4 to 11 million by IR-seq, 85 to 1273 by RNA-seq.

The library was built from roughly 400 ng RNA with molecular barcoded adaptors for alpha/delta and beta/gamma chains. A single record per CDR3 protein comes from TCRdb applying MiXCR to the reads. This table holds 75,000 to 95,000 distinct CDR3 sequences, approximately 21% found once. Findings and caveats of the study: IR-seq and RNA-seq agreed better without single-read clonotypes.

This clonotype has a count of ten or more. Its antigen remains unknown. The ends were cut back, 3 bases at V and 3 bases at J, with 12 bases in the middle. The CDR3 extends over 13 amino acids. Germline loops: CDR1 DFQATT, CDR2 SNEGSKA (reference sequence). The chain employs TRBV20-1 and TRBJ2-7, with D possibly matching TRBD2 (5 bases). The clonotype originates from a donor at least 40 years old with multiple myeloma. Material: a population of CD138-negative cells sorted from bone marrow. The DNA for the CDR3 is TGCAGTGCTAGTCCCAGCGGCCGCTACGAGCAGTACTTC. It specifies CSASPSGRYEQYF.